This TCR beta chain was captured in a study of T cell responses to AZD1222 COVID-19 vaccine (dated by TCRdb to the early 2020s). Broadly, across the study: TCR sequencing covered over 230 trial participants: around 210 given two doses of AZD1222 and about 26 given two doses of MenACWY control vaccine. Enrollment into the trials was organized by age into subgroups of 18-55, 56-69 and 70-plus years, and those subgroups contained roughly 160, 29 and 62 TCR-sequenced participants, respectively.

Regarding this clone: No antigen is known for it. The sample holds no much larger clone one base away, and base qualities are not on file.

The CDR3 regions of human TCRbeta chains were analyzed by immunosequencing. As for the original processing: Repertoire TCRs were checked for matches against a reference library of SARS-CoV-2-specific TCRs that had been generated using the MIRA antigen-specificity platform. Breadth meant the fraction of unique TCRs that were SARS-CoV-2-associated, whereas depth meant the fraction of total T cells that were SARS-CoV-2-associated. Each spike-specific TCR was assigned to its reactive spike region and to a CD4 or CD8 class using the MIRA data. Log10-transformed breadth and depth values were compared by one-way ANOVA with Sidak's multiple comparisons tests. The table comes from immuneACCESS by way of TCRdb, which keeps in-frame sequences with V and J called. Part of the clones is missing from these tables; in studies checked, under half for an unresolved V gene and the rest for unknown reasons. Clone size and V and J calls were adopted from that table, with D and trimming inferred from the DNA. This sample lists approximately 180,000 clones; around 93% were detected once. The leading ten clones occupy around 0.98% of the sample.

Overall study results and their limits: The 56-69-year group was small, and its depth increase did not reach significance, likely because of low power. After two AZD1222 doses, both the breadth and the depth of spike-specific TCRs were significantly higher than at day 0 and than in MenACWY recipients. Reportedly, close to half of the unique spike-specific TCRs recognized epitopes lying outside the regions that are mutated in the B.1.351 and B.1.1.7 variants. Because no samples from the day 14 peak response were available, repertoires could be characterized only after the peak T cell response. The vaccine-associated CD4 TCRs covered the entire spike protein, and the dominant responses fell in regions 160-218 and 743-854. Participants were mostly white British, with more females than males. The authors suggested clonal diversity may have been underestimated. Only five to seven AZD1222 recipients were SARS-CoV-2 seropositive at baseline, limiting conclusions about previously exposed vaccinees.

Trimming takes 10 bases from V and 10 bases from J, and the germline ends sit 14 bases apart. According to the germline V gene, CDR1 reads ENHRY and CDR2 reads SYGVKD. The CDR3, from cysteine to phenylalanine, totals 11 residues. CDR3 DNA only is kept here, 33 bases in frame from base 1. In light of the paper, this sample's time point label describes: about 28 days (+/-7) after the second vaccine dose. The treatment or condition label corresponds to: meningococcal conjugate vaccine given as trial control. Vaccinee samples were obtained from the UK trials COV001 and COV002, which included a single-blind randomized controlled phase 2/3 trial of AZD1222 (ChAdOx1 nCoV-19) in healthy adults. For TCRbeta chain sequencing, PBMC samples were collected from trial participants at day 0 and at day 28 after the second dose.

The V gene is TRBV10-3 and the J gene is TRBJ1-3; tentative D gene TRBD1, with 6 bases matching. This sequence originates from an adult who received the MenACWY meningococcal vaccine as a control. The sample was peripheral blood, taken 28 days after the second dose of the MenACWY control vaccine. The CDR3 reads CATTQGGTIYF. The DNA reads TGTGCCACCACACAGGGAGGGACCATATATTTT.